This T cell receptor (beta chain) emerged from a study of beta chain features in type 1 diabetes. Per germline, CDR1 LNHDA and CDR2 SQIVND (reference sequence). There are 14 residues in the CDR3. V gave up 6 bases and J gave up 0 bases, with 12 bases separating them. Regarding the study as a whole: Moderately but significantly shorter TCRB CDR3s were found in Type 1 diabetes patients in all four CD4+ subsets.

With respect to this clone: Its target is not known.

Expressed TCRB transcripts got sequenced, as all isolated RNA was reverse transcribed. Regulatory, naive and central memory T cell samples averaged approximately 3.8 million reads. TCRdb's copy holds only in-frame clones and misses some; the assay was immunoSEQ multiplex PCR. The table records 500,000 to 850,000 clones, more than 13% of them present only once. Material for sequencing was naive CD4+ T cells from blood. This clonotype originated in a man aged 18 to 29 with type 1 diabetes. The rearrangement uses TRBV19 and TRBJ2-7, with D perhaps assigned TRBD1 or TRBD2 (5 bases each). The CDR3 DNA reads TGTGCCAGTAGCGGGGCGAGCCACTCCTACGAGCAGTACTTC. This gives the protein CASSGASHSYEQYF. The full variable domain, rest sourced from reference TRBV19 and TRBJ2-7, is DGGITQSPKYLFRKEGQNVTLSCEQNLNHDAMYWYRQDPGQGLRLIYYSQIVNDFQKGDIAEGYSVSREKKESFPLTVTSAQKNPTAFYLCASSGASHSYEQYFGPGTRLTVT.